This T cell receptor (beta chain) was retrieved from a study of technical replicates of blood from a handful of donors. As regards this clone: The same CDR3 is also encoded by other DNA sequences in this sample.

The CDR3 covers 14 residues. The germline CDR1 and CDR2 sequences are SGHRS and YFSETQ. V was pared by 3 bases and J by 2 bases, with 4 bases of the junction left unmatched. TCRdb's copy holds only in-frame clones and misses some; the assay was immunoSEQ multiplex PCR. The sample comprises tens of thousands of clones, about 94% of which are singletons, and under 0.4% rests with the top ten. The sequence was collected from a human donor in good health. The chain links TRBV5-1 to TRBJ1-2; 7 bases align to TRBD1. What was sequenced was T cells isolated from PBMCs. The CDR3, as DNA: TGCGCCAGCAGCTCCGGGACAGCCAACTATGGCTACACCTTC. This sequence encodes CASSSGTANYGYTF.